This T cell receptor (beta chain) was found in a study of OX40 agonist ivuxolimab in advanced cancers. Whole-study context: The study enrolled dose-escalation patients with hepatocellular carcinoma, melanoma, renal cell or head and neck cancer. Eligibility rules accepted prior anti-PD-1, anti-PD-L1 or anti-CTLA-4 therapy, and roughly 40% had some.

Profiling relied on immunoSEQ multiplex PCR, and the TCRdb table lists in-frame clones only, not all of them. The sample has about 58,000 clones; about 82% are singletons. Cycle 7 day 1, cycle 4 day 1, and baseline were the timepoints at which blood was sampled. Germline V gene lookup returns CDR1 SNHLY and CDR2 FYNNEI. Trimming left V 7 bases short and J 11 bases short, with 12 bases between. CDR3 size: 12 residues. The clonotype comes from an adult with an advanced solid tumor such as melanoma, head and neck, liver or kidney cancer. V is TRBV2 and J is TRBJ1-6; no reliable D call. Sequences were derived from CD4+ or CD8+ T cells sorted from blood, sampled in a trial of the OX40 agonist ivuxolimab. In nucleotides, the CDR3 is TGTGCCAGCATTACCCTAGAGCCACCCCTCCACTTT. Translated: CASITLEPPLHF.